Listed here is a single T cell receptor (beta chain). Generated by immunoSEQ multiplex PCR, the TCRdb table keeps only in-frame clones and is missing some. The repertoire holds fewer than 150,000 clones, approximately 86% seen once, with over 5% in the top ten. This record belongs to a study of T cell responses to AZD1222 COVID-19 vaccine. V lost 2 bases and J lost 3, with 10 bases in between. This CDR3 has 14 residues. Germline CDR1 reads MNHNS; CDR2 reads SASEGT. The receptor was derived from an adult who received the AZD1222 COVID-19 vaccine. The sequenced sample was peripheral blood, obtained 28 days after the second AZD1222 dose. J is TRBJ2-5 and V is TRBV6-1; a weak D match, TRBD1 (5 bases). The CDR3 is CASSEPPGKETQYF. For the CDR3, the DNA is TGTGCCAGCAGTGAACCCCCAGGGAAAGAGACCCAGTACTTC.